This T cell receptor beta chain was found in a study of T cells in Graves' hyperthyroidism and ophthalmopathy (dated by TCRdb to about 2019). Context from the whole study: Peripheral blood samples were taken at initial diagnosis, before any treatment was given. TCR V-J signatures able to tell the groups apart were searched for in a discovery cohort of 100 or so patients, of whom more than 40 had Graves' ophthalmopathy and 55 to 60 had stable Graves' hyperthyroidism. An independent validation cohort of 18 to 20 hyperthyroidism patients and 17 patients who later progressed to ophthalmopathy tested prospective prediction of ophthalmopathy. The 100 or so discovery patients were divided at random into training and test sets in a 7:3 ratio. Thyroid tissue and blood T-cell repertoires from six Graves' hyperthyroidism patients were also compared in the study. After sampling, hyperthyroidism patients received methimazole starting at 30 mg daily, and ophthalmopathy patients received high-dose intravenous methylprednisolone. According to the paper, TCR Vbeta CDR3 sequencing was carried out on over 130 peripheral blood samples, which came from 40 to 45 ophthalmopathy, approximately 78 hyperthyroidism and roughly 17 progressor patients. The investigation overall reported the following: In validation, progression to ophthalmopathy was predicted by the model with 55% to 71% sensitivity and 72% to 85% specificity, a median of approximately 7.1 months before onset. No statistical method was used to set the sample size in advance, and investigators knew the group allocation. Most expanded thyroid clonotypes (frequency above 0.001) were also found in blood, which suggests that blood repertoires may mirror thyroid immune responses. In cross-validation, a model built on a 13 V-J signature told ophthalmopathy apart from stable hyperthyroidism with roughly 87% sensitivity and roughly 82% specificity, and in testing the same model reached 80%/75%.

About this clonotype: Its antigen specificity is not known. Base-call qualities are not available, and no considerably larger clone is one nucleotide away.

From its cysteine to its phenylalanine, the CDR3 spans 15 amino acids. The entry retains the CDR3 DNA only, 45 bases that are in frame from base 1. V loses 6 bases, J loses 1 base, and the germline ends lie 14 bases apart. Stable Graves' hyperthyroidism was defined as no progression to ophthalmopathy during 18 months of follow-up. Hyperthyroidism patients were newly diagnosed, had a disease duration of under 2 months, and were aged 18 to 65 years. Any patient with an uncontrolled infection, another autoimmune disease, pregnancy or lactation was excluded. Diagnoses relied on clinical symptoms, serum thyroxine and TRAb, thyroid ultrasound and orbital computed tomography. PBMCs were isolated from 10 ml of fresh peripheral blood by Ficoll-Paque density gradient centrifugation. Total RNA was extracted using Trizol reagent, and RNA quality was assessed on an Agilent 2100 Bioanalyzer. Amplification of TCR beta CDR3 regions was carried out from RNA transcripts. A first-round RT-PCR of the TCR CDR3 used the HTBI primer set with the Qiagen OneStep RT-PCR kit. The libraries were constructed in a second round of multiplex PCR and then size-selected and purified. The libraries were sequenced on an Illumina HiSeq2000 using paired-end 100 bp reads. The published analysis was carried out like this. SOAPnuke was used to process the raw data, with reads discarded if the reads contained adapters or uncalled bases, had a mean Phred below 15, or lacked an exact constant-primer or identifier match. COPE v1.2.5 was used to merge high-quality paired reads, and clonotypes were defined as unique nucleotide sequences. MiTCR v1.1 was used to align the clonotypes against IMGT TRBV, TRBD and TRBJ reference segments. Analysis was restricted to V-J combinations with a frequency above 0.0001, which covered roughly 99% of repertoires. The TCS score was defined as the ratio of F50 (clonal expansion) to E x V (chaos), calculated using BLOSUM62-based TCRdist between CDR3 peptides within each V-J. Welch's t-statistics and random forest reduced fewer than 600 V-J features to under 15, which were used in a naive Bayes classifier (R e1071). TCRdb handled the public reads itself, with Q25 trimming in fastp and clone calling in MiXCR, and kept productive beta chains. Records with the same CDR3 protein are collapsed into one entry carrying the most frequent genes and DNA. These V and J calls rely on TCRdb rather than the paper's analysis. The sample table contains more than 550,000 distinct CDR3 sequences; only one count was recorded for roughly 17% of them. The ten top clones hold roughly 16% of the sample.

The receptor was derived from a man aged 50-60 years with Graves' hyperthyroidism. Sequenced: blood. The V and J segments used are TRBV12-3 or TRBV12-4 and TRBJ2-3, with a tentative D gene TRBD2 over 5 matching bases. The CDR3 has the sequence CASRFTGEGTDTQYF. The nucleotide sequence is given as TGTGCCAGCAGGTTCACCGGGGAAGGCACAGATACGCAGTATTTT.